This T cell receptor beta chain was sequenced for a study of T cells in Graves' hyperthyroidism and ophthalmopathy. The TCR beta CDR3 regions underwent amplification using RNA transcripts as the source. When the TCR CDR3 underwent first-round RT-PCR, the HTBI primer set was used. TCRdb ran MiXCR on the multiplex PCR reads and lists one entry per CDR3 protein. Of hundreds of thousands of distinct CDR3 sequences in the sample, roughly a third were seen once. Remarks on this clonotype: A single base separates this from a much larger clone, so it may be a read error. The conserved phenylalanine or tryptophan normally closing the CDR3 is absent here, so this likely arose from a read error.

Germline lookup yields CDR1 ENHRY and CDR2 SYGVKD. The CDR3 sequence is 15 residues long. The V and J ends lost 10 bases and 3 bases, in that order; junction bases with no gene match: 13. The sequenced sample was blood. This TCR was recovered from a woman in her 40s with Graves' hyperthyroidism. This chain joins TRBV10-3 and TRBJ2-7; 9 nucleotides align to TRBD2. The CDR3, as DNA: TGTGCCACTGCCTATGGAGTAGCGGGGGTCTACGAGCAGTACCTC. This codes for CATAYGVAGVYEQYL.